This TCR beta chain derives from a study of shared T cell receptors in the human thymus. J gave up 1 base and V 8 bases, and 8 bases lay outside the gene matches. Germline CDR1 SGHVS, CDR2 FQNEAQ. This CDR3 spans 15 amino acids. Data came from immunoSEQ multiplex PCR; TCRdb stores just in-frame clones and leaves some out. The sample has approximately 760,000 clones; 70% to 90% are singletons. The same data also went into a second study, on human thymus T cells. That source adds: Corrective cardiac operations yielded the resected thymus tissue.

The sample taken for sequencing was thymocytes. The source of this sequence is a girl under three years old with a congenital heart defect. The chain recombines TRBV7-8 with TRBJ2-7; 10 bases agree with TRBD2. The CDR3 region is CASDLAGVRSYEQYF. For the CDR3, the DNA is TGTGCCAGCGATCTAGCGGGGGTTCGTTCCTACGAGCAGTACTTC.